Sequencing of this T cell receptor beta chain was carried out in a study of spatial heterogeneity in lung cancer. Looking at the study overall: On average, each unique TCR and UMI combination appeared more than ten times in raw reads.

Time point denoted: sample taken at primary tumor resection. Whole RNA, which was extracted from tumor, nontumor lung tissue or frozen PBMC, was sequenced without any cell sorting. Samples were donated by 72 untreated early-stage non-small cell lung cancer patients. TCRdb reanalysed the 5' RACE reads using MiXCR and keeps one entry per CDR3 protein. The table includes approximately 11,000 distinct CDR3 sequences, roughly 7.9% detected once. The CDR3 length is 14 residues. V was clipped by 1 base and J by 7 bases; unmatched bases: 7. CDR1 is SGHTA and CDR2 is FQGNSA in the germline V gene. The sample holds many counts of this clonotype.

The clonotype originates from a male donor with early-stage non-small cell lung cancer. Sequencing was performed on PBMCs, taken at surgery. This sequence joins TRBV7-2 and TRBJ2-7; 7 bases map to TRBD1. CDR3 region: CASSLDRGHLEQYF. The DNA for the CDR3 is TGTGCCAGCAGCTTAGACAGGGGCCACCTGGAGCAGTACTTC.